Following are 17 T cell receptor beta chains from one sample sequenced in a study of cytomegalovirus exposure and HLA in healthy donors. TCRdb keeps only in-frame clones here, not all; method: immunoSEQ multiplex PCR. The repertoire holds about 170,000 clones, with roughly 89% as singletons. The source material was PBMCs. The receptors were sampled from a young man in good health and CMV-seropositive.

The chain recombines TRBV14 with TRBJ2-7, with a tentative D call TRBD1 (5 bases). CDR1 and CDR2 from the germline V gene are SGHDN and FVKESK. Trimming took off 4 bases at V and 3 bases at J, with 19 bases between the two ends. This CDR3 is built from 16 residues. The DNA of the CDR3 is TGTGCCAGCAGCCCTGCTGGACACCCGACCTTCTACGAGCAGTACTTC. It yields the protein CASSPAGHPTFYEQYF.

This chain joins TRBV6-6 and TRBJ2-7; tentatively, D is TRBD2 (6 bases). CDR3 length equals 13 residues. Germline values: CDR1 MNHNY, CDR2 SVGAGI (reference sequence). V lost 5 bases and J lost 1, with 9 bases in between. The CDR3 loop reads CASSSGPSYEQYF. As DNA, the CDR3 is TGTGCCAGCAGTAGCGGGCCTTCCTACGAGCAGTACTTC.

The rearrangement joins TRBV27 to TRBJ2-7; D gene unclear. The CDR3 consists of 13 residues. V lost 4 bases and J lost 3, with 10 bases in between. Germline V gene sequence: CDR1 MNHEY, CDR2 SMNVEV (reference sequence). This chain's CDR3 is CASSSPSLYEQYF. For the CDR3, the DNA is TGTGCCAGCAGTTCTCCTAGTCTCTACGAGCAGTACTTC.

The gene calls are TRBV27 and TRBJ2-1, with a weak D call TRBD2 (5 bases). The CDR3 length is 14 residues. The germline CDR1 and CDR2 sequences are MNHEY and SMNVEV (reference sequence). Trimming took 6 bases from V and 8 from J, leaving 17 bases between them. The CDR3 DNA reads TGTGCCAGCAGACAATCGGACTTTCTCCATGAGCAGTTCTTC. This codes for CASRQSDFLHEQFF.

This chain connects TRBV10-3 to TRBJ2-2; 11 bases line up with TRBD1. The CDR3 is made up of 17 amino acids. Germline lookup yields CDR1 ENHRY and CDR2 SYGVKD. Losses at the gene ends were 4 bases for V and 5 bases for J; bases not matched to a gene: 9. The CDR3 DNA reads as TGTGCCATCAGTGGTAATTTGGACAGGGGGCAAACCGGGGAGCTGTTTTTT. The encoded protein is CAISGNLDRGQTGELFF.

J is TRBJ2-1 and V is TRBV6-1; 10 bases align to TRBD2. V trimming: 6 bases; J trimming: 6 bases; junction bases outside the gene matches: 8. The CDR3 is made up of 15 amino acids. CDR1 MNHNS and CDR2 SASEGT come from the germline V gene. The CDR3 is CASRPLAGDTNEQFF. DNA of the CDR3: TGTGCCAGCAGGCCTCTAGCGGGAGACACCAATGAGCAGTTCTTC.

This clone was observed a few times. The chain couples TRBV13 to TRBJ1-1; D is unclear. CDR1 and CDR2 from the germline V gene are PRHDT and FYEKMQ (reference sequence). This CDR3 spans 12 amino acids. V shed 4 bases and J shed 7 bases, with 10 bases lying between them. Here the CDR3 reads CASSSLAFEAFF. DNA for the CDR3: TGTGCCAGCAGCTCGCTAGCATTTGAAGCTTTCTTT.

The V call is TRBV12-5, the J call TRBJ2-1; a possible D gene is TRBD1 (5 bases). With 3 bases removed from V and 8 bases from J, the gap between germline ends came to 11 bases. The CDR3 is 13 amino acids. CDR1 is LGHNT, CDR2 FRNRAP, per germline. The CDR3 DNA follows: TGTGCTAGTGGTTTTCAGGGATACGATGAGCAGTTCTTC. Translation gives CASGFQGYDEQFF.

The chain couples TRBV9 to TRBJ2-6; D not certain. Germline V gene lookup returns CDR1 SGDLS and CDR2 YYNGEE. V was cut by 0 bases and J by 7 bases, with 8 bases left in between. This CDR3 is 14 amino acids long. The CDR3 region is CASSVEQYANVLTF. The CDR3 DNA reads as TGTGCCAGCAGCGTAGAACAGTACGCCAACGTCCTGACTTTC.

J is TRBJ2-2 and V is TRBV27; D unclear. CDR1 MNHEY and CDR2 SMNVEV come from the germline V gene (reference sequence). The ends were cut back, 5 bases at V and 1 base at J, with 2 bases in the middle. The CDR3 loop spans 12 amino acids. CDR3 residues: CASSLNTGELFF. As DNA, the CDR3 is TGTGCCAGCAGTCTGAACACCGGGGAGCTGTTTTTT.

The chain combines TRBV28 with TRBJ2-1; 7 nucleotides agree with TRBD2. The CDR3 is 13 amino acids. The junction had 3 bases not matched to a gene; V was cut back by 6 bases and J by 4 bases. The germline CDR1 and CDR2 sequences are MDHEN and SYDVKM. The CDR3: CASSGGMYNEQFF. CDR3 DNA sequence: TGTGCCAGCAGCGGGGGGATGTACAATGAGCAGTTCTTC.

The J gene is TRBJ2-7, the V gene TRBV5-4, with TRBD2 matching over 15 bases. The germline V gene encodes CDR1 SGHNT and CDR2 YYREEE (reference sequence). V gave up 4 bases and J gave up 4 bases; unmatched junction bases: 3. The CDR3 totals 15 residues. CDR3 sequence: CASSPGTSGRYEQYF. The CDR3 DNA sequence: TGTGCCAGCAGCCCGGGGACTAGCGGGAGGTACGAGCAGTACTTC.

DNA of the CDR3: TGTGCCAGCAGTACCGCCGGGACTACGATAACACTTCAGCCCCAGCATTTT. This gives the protein CASSTAGTTITLQPQHF. The chain employs TRBV28 and TRBJ1-5; D is perhaps TRBD1 (5 bases). V lost 5 bases, J lost 6 bases, and 23 bases lay in between. CDR3 size: 17 residues. Germline V gives CDR1 MDHEN, CDR2 SYDVKM.

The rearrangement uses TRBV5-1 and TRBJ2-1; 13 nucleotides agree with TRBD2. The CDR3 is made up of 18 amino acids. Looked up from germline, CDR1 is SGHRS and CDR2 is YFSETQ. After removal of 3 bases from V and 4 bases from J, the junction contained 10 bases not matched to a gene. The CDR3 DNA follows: TGCGCCAGCAGCTCAGGACTAGCGGGAGTTCCCCTATACAATGAGCAGTTCTTC. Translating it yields CASSSGLAGVPLYNEQFF.

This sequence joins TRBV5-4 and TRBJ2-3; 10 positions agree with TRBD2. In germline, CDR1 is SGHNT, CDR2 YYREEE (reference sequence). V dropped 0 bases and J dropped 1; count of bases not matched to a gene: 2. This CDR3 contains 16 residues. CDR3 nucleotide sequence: TGTGCCAGCAGCTTGGGGGGGACTAGCGGCACAGATACGCAGTATTTT. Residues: CASSLGGTSGTDTQYF.

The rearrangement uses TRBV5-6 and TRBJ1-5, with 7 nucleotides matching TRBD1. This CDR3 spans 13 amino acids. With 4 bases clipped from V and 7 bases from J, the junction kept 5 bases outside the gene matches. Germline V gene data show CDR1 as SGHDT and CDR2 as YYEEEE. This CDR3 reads CASSKGAGQPQHF. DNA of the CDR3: TGTGCCAGCAGCAAGGGGGCAGGGCAGCCCCAGCATTTT.

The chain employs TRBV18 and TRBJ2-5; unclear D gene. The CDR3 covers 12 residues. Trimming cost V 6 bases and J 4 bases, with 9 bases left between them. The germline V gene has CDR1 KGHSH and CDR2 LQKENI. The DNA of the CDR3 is TGTGCCAGCTCGTCGACATCAGAGACCCAGTACTTC. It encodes CASSSTSETQYF. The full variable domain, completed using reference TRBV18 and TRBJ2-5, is NAGVMQNPRHLVRRRGQEARLRCSPMKGHSHVYWYRQLPEEGLKFMVYLQKENIIDESGMPKERFSAEFPKEGPSILRIQQVVRGDSAAYFCASSSTSETQYFGPGTRLLVL.